This T cell receptor (beta chain) was sequenced in a study of CXCR3-negative and CXCR3-positive naive CD8 T cells. With UMI labels, 5' RACE was used to prepare the TRB cDNA libraries. TCRdb processed the 5' RACE reads again and assigns one entry to each CDR3 protein, with no DNA. This repertoire includes around 150,000 distinct CDR3 sequences. Overall study results and limits: Naive cells with CXCR3 showed TRB CDR3s that were more hydrophobic than those in CXCR3-negative naive cells. For naive cells, CXCR3-negative and CXCR3-positive subsets had similar TRBV-TRBJ usage; for memory cells, usage differed. High diversity, comparable across both naive subsets, contrasted with much lower diversity in memory CD8+ cells.

A remark on this clonotype: Its antigen remains unidentified.

Germline CDR1 and CDR2: SEHNR and FQNEAQ (reference sequence). The length of the CDR3 is 13 residues. Sorts that each held 270,000 or so cells were run in triplicate for every CD8+ T cell subset. Definition of naive CD8+ T cells rested on a CD45RO-CCR7+CD27+CD95- profile. The receptor comes from a human donor in good health. Some clones in this sample may be carry-over from other donors' samples. The sequenced sample consisted of naive CXCR3+ CD8+ T cells from blood. Subset reported: CD45RO-CCR7+CD27+CD95- naive CD8+ T cells expressing CXCR3 (TNR3+). The chain uses TRBV7-9 and TRBJ2-1. This CDR3 is CASSASTYNEQFF.